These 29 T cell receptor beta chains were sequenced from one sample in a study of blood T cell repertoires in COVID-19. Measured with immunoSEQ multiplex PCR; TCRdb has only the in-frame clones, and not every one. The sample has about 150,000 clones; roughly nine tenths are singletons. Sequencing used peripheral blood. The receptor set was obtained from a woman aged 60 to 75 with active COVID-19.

CDR3 DNA: TGTGCCAGCAGCAAAAGGGACACCAGTATCGCCATATATTTT. Encoded protein: CASSKRDTSIAIYF. The chain couples TRBV21-1 to TRBJ1-3; TRBD1, the table's D call, lacks a check against the DNA. TRBV21-1 is tagged as a pseudogene. The CDR3 loop spans 14 amino acids.

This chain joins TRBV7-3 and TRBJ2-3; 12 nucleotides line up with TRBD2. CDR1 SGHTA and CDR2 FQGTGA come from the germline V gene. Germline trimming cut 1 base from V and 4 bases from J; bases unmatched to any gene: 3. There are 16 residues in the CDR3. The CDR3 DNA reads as TGTGCCAGCAGCTTAAAGCTAGCGGGAGGGTCAGATACGCAGTATTTT. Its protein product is CASSLKLAGGSDTQYF.

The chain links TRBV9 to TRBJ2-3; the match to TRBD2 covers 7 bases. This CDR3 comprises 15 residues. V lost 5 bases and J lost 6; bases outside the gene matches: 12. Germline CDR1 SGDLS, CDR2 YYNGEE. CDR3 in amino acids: CASSRRRARGDTQYF. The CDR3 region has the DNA TGTGCCAGCAGTCGTAGGCGGGCGCGGGGGGATACGCAGTATTTT. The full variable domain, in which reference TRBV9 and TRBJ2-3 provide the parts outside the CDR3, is DSGVTQTPKHLITATGQRVTLRCSPRSGDLSVYWYQQSLDQGLQFLIQYYNGEERAKGNILERFSAQQFPDLHSELNLSSLELGDSALYFCASSRRRARGDTQYFGPGTRLTVL.

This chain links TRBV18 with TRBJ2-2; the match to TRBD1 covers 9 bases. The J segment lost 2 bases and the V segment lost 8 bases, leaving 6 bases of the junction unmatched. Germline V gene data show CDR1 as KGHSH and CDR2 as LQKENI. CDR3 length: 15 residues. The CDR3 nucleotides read TGTGCCAGCACTAGGACAGGGGTCAACACCGGGGAGCTGTTTTTT. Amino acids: CASTRTGVNTGELFF. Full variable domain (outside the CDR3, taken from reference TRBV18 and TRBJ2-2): NAGVMQNPRHLVRRRGQEARLRCSPMKGHSHVYWYRQLPEEGLKFMVYLQKENIIDESGMPKERFSAEFPKEGPSILRIQQVVRGDSAAYFCASTRTGVNTGELFFGEGSRLTVL.

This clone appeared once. CDR3 DNA sequence: TGTGCCAGCAGTTTCGCAGGGGGCGGCGAGCAGTACTTC. Translating it yields CASSFAGGGEQYF. J is TRBJ2-7 and V is TRBV6-5; 8 nucleotides match TRBD1. V was pared by 4 bases and J by 6 bases, with 5 bases of the junction left unmatched. The germline gives CDR1 MNHEY, CDR2 SVGAGI. The CDR3 spans 13 residues.

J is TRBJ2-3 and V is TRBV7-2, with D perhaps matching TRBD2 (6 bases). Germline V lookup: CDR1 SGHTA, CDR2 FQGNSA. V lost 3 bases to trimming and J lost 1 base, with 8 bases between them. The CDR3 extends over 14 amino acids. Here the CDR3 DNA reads TGTGCCAGCAGCTTCGGCGGGGGCACAGATACGCAGTATTTT. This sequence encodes CASSFGGGTDTQYF.

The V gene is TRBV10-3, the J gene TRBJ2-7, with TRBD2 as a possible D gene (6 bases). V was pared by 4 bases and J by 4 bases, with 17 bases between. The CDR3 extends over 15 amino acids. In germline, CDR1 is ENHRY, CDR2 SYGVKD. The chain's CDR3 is CAISGGAGRNYEQYF. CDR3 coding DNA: TGTGCCATCAGTGGAGGAGCGGGCAGAAATTACGAGCAGTACTTC.

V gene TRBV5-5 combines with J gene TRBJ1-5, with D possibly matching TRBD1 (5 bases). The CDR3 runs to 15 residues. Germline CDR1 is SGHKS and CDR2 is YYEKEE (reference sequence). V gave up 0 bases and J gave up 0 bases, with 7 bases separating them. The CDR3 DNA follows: TGTGCCAGCAGCTTGGTGGGGGGTAGCAATCAGCCCCAGCATTTT. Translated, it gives CASSLVGGSNQPQHF.

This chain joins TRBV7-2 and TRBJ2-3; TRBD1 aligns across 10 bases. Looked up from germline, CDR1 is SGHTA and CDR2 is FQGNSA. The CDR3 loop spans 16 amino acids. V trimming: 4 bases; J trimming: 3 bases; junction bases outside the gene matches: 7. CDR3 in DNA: TGTGCCAGCAGCTCAAGGACAGGGGGGGGAACAGATACGCAGTATTTT. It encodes CASSSRTGGGTDTQYF.

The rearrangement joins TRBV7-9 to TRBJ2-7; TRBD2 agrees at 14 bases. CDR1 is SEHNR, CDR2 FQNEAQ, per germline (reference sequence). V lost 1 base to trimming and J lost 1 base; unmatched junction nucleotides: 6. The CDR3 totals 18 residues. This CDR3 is CASSLVPGTSGSSYEQYF. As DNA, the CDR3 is TGTGCCAGCAGCTTAGTTCCGGGGACTAGCGGGAGTTCCTACGAGCAGTACTTC.

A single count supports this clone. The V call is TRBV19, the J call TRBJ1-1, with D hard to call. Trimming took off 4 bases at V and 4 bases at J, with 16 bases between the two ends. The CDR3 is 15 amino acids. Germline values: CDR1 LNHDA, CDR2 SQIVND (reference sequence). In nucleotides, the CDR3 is TGTGCCAGTAGTACCCCCGGGGAGAGGTTCACTGAAGCTTTCTTT. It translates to CASSTPGERFTEAFF.

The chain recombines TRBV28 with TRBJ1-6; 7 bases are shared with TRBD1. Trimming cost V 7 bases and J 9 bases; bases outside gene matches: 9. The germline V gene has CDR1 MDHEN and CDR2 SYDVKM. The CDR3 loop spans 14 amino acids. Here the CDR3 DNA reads TGTGCCAGCAACTATCCGGGACAGCTTTCACCCCTCCACTTT. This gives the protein CASNYPGQLSPLHF.

The CDR3 region has the DNA TGTGCCAGCAGCTTAGCGCGGCCCCAAGAGACCCAGTACTTC. Translated: CASSLARPQETQYF. The chain is built from TRBV7-9 and TRBJ2-5; no definite D call. Germline lookup yields CDR1 SEHNR and CDR2 FQNEAQ (reference sequence). The CDR3 sequence is 14 residues long. Trimming removed 0 bases from V and 1 base from J, with 6 bases in between. The full variable domain, rest sourced from reference TRBV7-9 and TRBJ2-5, is DTGVSQNPRHKITKRGQNVTFRCDPISEHNRLYWYRQTLGQGPEFLTYFQNEAQLEKSRLLSDRFSAERPKGSFSTLEIQRTEQGDSAMYLCASSLARPQETQYFGPGTRLLVL.

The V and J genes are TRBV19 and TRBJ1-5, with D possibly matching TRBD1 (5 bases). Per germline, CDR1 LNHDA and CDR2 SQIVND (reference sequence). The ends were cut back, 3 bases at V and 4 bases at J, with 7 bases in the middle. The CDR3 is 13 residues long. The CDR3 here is CASSISGNQPQHF. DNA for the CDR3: TGTGCCAGTAGTATTTCAGGGAATCAGCCCCAGCATTTT.

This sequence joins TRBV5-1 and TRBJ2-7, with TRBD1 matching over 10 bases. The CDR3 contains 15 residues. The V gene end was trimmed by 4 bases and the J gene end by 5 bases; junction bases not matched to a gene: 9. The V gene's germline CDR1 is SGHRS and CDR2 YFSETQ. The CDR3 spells CASSSPGDRGHEQYF. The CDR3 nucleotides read TGCGCCAGCAGCAGCCCAGGGGACAGGGGCCACGAGCAGTACTTC.

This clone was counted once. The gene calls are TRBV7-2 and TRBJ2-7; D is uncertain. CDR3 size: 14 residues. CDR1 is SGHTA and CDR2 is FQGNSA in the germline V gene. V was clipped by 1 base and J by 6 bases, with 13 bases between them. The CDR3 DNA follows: TGTGCCAGCAGCTTAGTACAGTCCACCGGCGAGCAGTACTTC. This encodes CASSLVQSTGEQYF. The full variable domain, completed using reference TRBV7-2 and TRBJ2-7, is GAGVSQSPSNKVTEKGKDVELRCDPISGHTALYWYRQSLGQGLEFLIYFQGNSAPDKSGLPSDRFSAERTGGSVSTLTIQRTQQEDSAVYLCASSLVQSTGEQYFGPGTRLTVT.

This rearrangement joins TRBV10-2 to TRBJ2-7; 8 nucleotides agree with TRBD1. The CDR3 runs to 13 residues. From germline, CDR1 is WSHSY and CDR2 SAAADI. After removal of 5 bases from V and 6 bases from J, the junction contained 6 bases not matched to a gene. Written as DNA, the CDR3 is TGCGCCAGCAGTCTACGGACAGGGTCCGAGCAGTACTTC. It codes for CASSLRTGSEQYF.

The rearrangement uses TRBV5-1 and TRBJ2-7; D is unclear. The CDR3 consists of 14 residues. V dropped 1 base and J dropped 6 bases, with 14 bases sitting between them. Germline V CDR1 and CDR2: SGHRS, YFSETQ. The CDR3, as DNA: TGCGCCAGCAGCTTGCGGGTGTCAGCCCGCGAGCAGTACTTC. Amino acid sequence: CASSLRVSAREQYF.

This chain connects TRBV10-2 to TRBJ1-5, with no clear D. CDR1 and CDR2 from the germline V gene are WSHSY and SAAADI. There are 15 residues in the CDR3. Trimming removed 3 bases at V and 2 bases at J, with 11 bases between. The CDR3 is CASSDPSYGNQPQHF. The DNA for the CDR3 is TGCGCCAGCAGTGACCCGTCGTATGGCAATCAGCCCCAGCATTTT.

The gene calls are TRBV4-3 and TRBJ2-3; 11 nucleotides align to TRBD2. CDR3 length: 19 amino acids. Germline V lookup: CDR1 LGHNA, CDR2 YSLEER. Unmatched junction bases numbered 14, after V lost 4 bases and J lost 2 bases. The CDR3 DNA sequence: TGCGCCAGCAGCCGAGGTCTAGCGGGAGGAGATGGGTCCACAGATACGCAGTATTTT. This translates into CASSRGLAGGDGSTDTQYF.

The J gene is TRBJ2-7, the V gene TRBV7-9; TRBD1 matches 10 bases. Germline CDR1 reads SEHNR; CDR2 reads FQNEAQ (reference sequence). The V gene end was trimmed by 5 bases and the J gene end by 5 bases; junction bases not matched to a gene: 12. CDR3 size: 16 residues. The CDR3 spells CASSPRPTGGADEQYF. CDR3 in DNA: TGTGCCAGCAGCCCCCGCCCGACAGGGGGCGCGGACGAGCAGTACTTC.

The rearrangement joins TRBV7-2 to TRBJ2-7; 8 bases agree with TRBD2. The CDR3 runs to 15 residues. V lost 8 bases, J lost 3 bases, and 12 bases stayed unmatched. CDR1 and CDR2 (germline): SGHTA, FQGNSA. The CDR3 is CASSPKSGSNYEQYF. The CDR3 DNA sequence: TGTGCCAGCTCCCCAAAAAGCGGGAGTAACTACGAGCAGTACTTC.

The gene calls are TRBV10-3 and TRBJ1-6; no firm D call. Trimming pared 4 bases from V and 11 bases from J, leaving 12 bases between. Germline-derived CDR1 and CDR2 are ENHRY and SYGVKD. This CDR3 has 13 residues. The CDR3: CAISVNQRPPLHF. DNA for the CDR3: TGTGCCATCAGTGTCAACCAGCGGCCACCCCTCCACTTT.

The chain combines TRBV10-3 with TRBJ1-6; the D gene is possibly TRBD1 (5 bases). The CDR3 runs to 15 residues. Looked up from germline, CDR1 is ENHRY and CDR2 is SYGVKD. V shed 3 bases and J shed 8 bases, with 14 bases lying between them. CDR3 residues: CAISEDSFIDSPLHF. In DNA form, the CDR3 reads TGTGCCATCAGTGAAGACAGCTTCATAGATTCACCCCTCCACTTT.

Here the CDR3 DNA reads TGCGCCAGCACCGACCGGGACAGGATAGCGGGAGGGAGCTACGAGCAGTACTTC. Its translation: CASTDRDRIAGGSYEQYF. The V call is TRBV23-1, the J call TRBJ2-7; 11 bases map to TRBD2. TRBV23-1 is labeled an ORF, and its function is uncertain. This CDR3 comprises 18 residues. The ends lost 7 bases at V and 3 bases at J; junction bases unmatched: 17.

The CDR3 loop is CASSDPVGELFF. The CDR3 DNA reads TGTGCCAGCAGTGACCCTGTCGGGGAGCTGTTTTTT. The genes are TRBV2 and TRBJ2-2; unclear D gene. The germline gives CDR1 SNHLY, CDR2 FYNNEI. V was clipped by 3 bases and J by 7 bases, with 6 bases between them. The CDR3 loop spans 12 amino acids.

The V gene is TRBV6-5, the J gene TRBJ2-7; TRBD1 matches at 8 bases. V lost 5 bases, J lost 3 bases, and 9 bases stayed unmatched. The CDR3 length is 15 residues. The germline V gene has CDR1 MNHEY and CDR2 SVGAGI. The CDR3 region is CASSRQGALYYEQYF. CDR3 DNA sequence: TGTGCCAGCAGTCGTCAGGGGGCCCTTTACTACGAGCAGTACTTC.

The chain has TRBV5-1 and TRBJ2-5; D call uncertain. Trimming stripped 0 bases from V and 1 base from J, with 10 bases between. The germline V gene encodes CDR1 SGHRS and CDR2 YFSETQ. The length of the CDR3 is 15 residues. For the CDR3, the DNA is TGCGCCAGCAGCTTGGATGGCGGTTTCCAAGAGACCCAGTACTTC. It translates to CASSLDGGFQETQYF.

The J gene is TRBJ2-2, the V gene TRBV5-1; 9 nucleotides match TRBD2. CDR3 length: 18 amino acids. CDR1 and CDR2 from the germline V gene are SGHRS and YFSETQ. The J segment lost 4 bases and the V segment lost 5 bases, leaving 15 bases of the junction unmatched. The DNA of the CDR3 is TGCGCCAGCAGGCTTCAAGGTTTAGCGGGAGCGGGCACCGGGGAGCTGTTTTTT. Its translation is CASRLQGLAGAGTGELFF.